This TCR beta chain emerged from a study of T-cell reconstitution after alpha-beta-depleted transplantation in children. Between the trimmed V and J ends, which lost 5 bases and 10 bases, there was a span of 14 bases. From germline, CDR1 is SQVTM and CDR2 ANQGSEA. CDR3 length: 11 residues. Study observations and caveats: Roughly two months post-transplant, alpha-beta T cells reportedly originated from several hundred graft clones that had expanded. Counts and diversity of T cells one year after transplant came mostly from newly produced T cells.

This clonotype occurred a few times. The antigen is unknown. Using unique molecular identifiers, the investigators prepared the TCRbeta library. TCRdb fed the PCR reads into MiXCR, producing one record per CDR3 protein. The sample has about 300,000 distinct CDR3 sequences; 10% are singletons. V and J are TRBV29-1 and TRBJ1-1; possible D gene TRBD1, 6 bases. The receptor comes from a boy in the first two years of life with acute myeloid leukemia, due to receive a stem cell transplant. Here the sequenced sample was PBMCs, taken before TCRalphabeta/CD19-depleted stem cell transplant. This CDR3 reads CSVREQGRAFF. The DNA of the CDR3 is TGCAGCGTTCGCGAACAGGGTCGAGCTTTCTTT.